The 25 T cell receptor beta chains below come from one sample, sequenced in a study of control samples from healthy donors and cancer patients (dated by TCRdb to 2018 to 2020). Receptors were amplified or captured by the immunoSEQ multiplex PCR assay. TCRdb retrieved this table from immuneACCESS and kept in-frame rearrangements only. Not all clones are present; in checked studies, unresolved V genes account for under half, and no reason is known for the remainder. For this sample there are some 76,000 clones; roughly 91% appear just once. The ten largest make up around 19% of the sample. Sequencing input: PBMCs. All receptors come from a man in his fifties or sixties with lung cancer.

The chain is built from TRBV9 and TRBJ2-7; 11 bases fit TRBD1. There are 14 residues in the CDR3. Germline values: CDR1 SGDLS, CDR2 YYNGEE. The CDR3 region has the DNA TGTGCAGAGGACAGGGGGCAGATCTCCTACGAGCAGTACGTC. It is translated as CAEDRGQISYEQYV.

This clone was observed a single time. The rearrangement joins TRBV18 to TRBJ2-3; no reliable D call. V was trimmed by 3 bases and J by 5 bases, leaving 12 bases between them. This CDR3 has 14 amino acids. Germline V lookup: CDR1 KGHSH, CDR2 LQKENI. CDR3 amino acids: CASSPAVGLDTQYF. The CDR3 bases are TGTGCCAGCTCACCTGCCGTAGGGTTAGATACGCAGTATTTT.

This clone was recorded a few times. The rearrangement joins TRBV5-1 to TRBJ1-2; D gene ambiguous. The ends were cut back, 4 bases at V and 4 bases at J, with 8 bases in the middle. The germline gives CDR1 SGHRS, CDR2 YFSETQ. This CDR3 contains 12 residues. Here the CDR3 DNA reads TGCGCCAGCAGCCCTGCGGGCTATGGCTACACCTTC. As protein: CASSPAGYGYTF.

About this clone itself: Other nucleotide sequences from this sample produce the same CDR3. The CDR3 region has the DNA TGTGCCTGGAGCAGTGGGACGAACACTGAAGCTTTCTTT. Amino acid sequence: CAWSSGTNTEAFF. This sequence joins TRBV30 and TRBJ1-1, with a tentative D call TRBD1 (5 bases). The V end was cut by 3 bases, the J end by 1 base, with 9 bases between. This CDR3 has 13 amino acids. The germline V gene encodes CDR1 GTSNPN and CDR2 SVGIG (reference sequence).

The CDR3 is CASSLGGADTIYF. The CDR3 DNA follows: TGTGCCAGCAGTTTAGGGGGGGCGGACACCATATATTTT. The chain recombines TRBV7-3 with TRBJ1-3; TRBD1 is a possible D gene (6 bases). This CDR3 is 13 amino acids long. V shed 6 bases and J shed 8 bases, with 14 bases lying between them. Looked up from germline, CDR1 is SGHTA and CDR2 is FQGTGA. Based on the CDR3 plus reference TRBV7-3 and TRBJ1-3, the full variable domain is GAGVSQTPSNKVTEKGKYVELRCDPISGHTALYWYRQSLGQGPEFLIYFQGTGAADDSGLPNDRFFAVRPEGSVSTLKIQRTERGDSAVYLCASSLGGADTIYFGEGSWLTVV.

The V and J genes are TRBV5-1 and TRBJ2-7, with no clear D. The germline V gene encodes CDR1 SGHRS and CDR2 YFSETQ. The CDR3 runs 15 residues. V gave up 5 bases and J gave up 0 bases, with 15 bases separating them. CDR3 coding DNA: TGCGCCAGCAGGTCAGTTGAGGTCGGCTCCTACGAGCAGTACTTC. This encodes CASRSVEVGSYEQYF.

The CDR3 coding sequence is TGCGCCAGCAGCTGGAGGCGACAGGGGGTTGACACCGGGGAGCTGTTTTTT. Its translation is CASSWRRQGVDTGELFF. The chain employs TRBV5-1 and TRBJ2-2; 9 bases map to TRBD1. Germline V gives CDR1 SGHRS, CDR2 YFSETQ. The CDR3 length is 17 residues. V shed 3 bases, J shed 3 bases, and the junction held 9 bases outside the gene matches. Based on the CDR3 plus reference TRBV5-1 and TRBJ2-2, the full variable domain is KAGVTQTPRYLIKTRGQQVTLSCSPISGHRSVSWYQQTPGQGLQFLFEYFSETQRNKGNFPGRFSGRQFSNSRSEMNVSTLELGDSALYLCASSWRRQGVDTGELFFGEGSRLTVL.

The CDR3 region has the DNA TGCAGCGTTGAACTGGGACAGGGAATCACCGGGGAGCTGTTTTTT. Its protein is CSVELGQGITGELFF. This chain connects TRBV29-1 to TRBJ2-2, with 9 bases aligning to TRBD1. The CDR3 loop spans 15 amino acids. Germline trimming cut 2 bases from V and 4 bases from J; bases unmatched to any gene: 5. CDR1 and CDR2 from the germline V gene are SQVTM and ANQGSEA.

The chain employs TRBV14 and TRBJ1-1; D not certain. This CDR3 contains 11 residues. The V end was cut by 3 bases, the J end by 10 bases, with 9 bases between. The germline V gene has CDR1 SGHDN and CDR2 FVKESK. CDR3 in DNA: TGTGCCAGCAGCCAGAATGAGAGAGCTTTCTTT. Translation: CASSQNERAFF.

This clone was seen a single time. V usage is TRBV24-1 and J usage is TRBJ2-5, with D tentatively TRBD2 (7 bases). Trimming cost V 5 bases and J 3 bases, with 18 bases left between them. The CDR3 is made up of 16 amino acids. Germline V gene sequence: CDR1 KGHDR, CDR2 SFDVKD. CDR3 residues: CATSGDRAGAKETQYF. CDR3 DNA: TGTGCCACCAGTGGCGATAGGGCGGGGGCAAAAGAGACCCAGTACTTC.

V usage is TRBV24-1 and J usage is TRBJ2-1, with a tentative D call TRBD1 (6 bases). Germline loops: CDR1 KGHDR, CDR2 SFDVKD. V was pared by 7 bases and J by 5 bases, with 14 bases between. The CDR3 spans 14 residues. CDR3 protein: CATSLNGGNNEQFF. The CDR3 DNA follows: TGTGCCACCAGCCTCAATGGGGGCAACAATGAGCAGTTCTTC.

V is TRBV4-2 and J is TRBJ2-7; 8 nucleotides agree with TRBD2. V trimming: 1 base; J trimming: 0 bases; junction bases outside the gene matches: 2. CDR1 is LGHNA and CDR2 is YNFKEQ in the germline V gene. The CDR3 totals 15 residues. The CDR3 nucleotides are TGTGCCAGCAGCCAAGCAGCGGGGGACTCCTACGAGCAGTACGTC. This codes for CASSQAAGDSYEQYV.

The CDR3 region is CSVDGQGGAEAFF. CDR3 bases: TGCAGCGTTGATGGACAGGGAGGCGCTGAAGCTTTCTTT. The V call is TRBV29-1, the J call TRBJ1-1, with 8 bases matching TRBD1. The CDR3 is 13 residues long. The V and J ends lost 3 bases and 6 bases, in that order; junction bases with no gene match: 6. Germline V gene data show CDR1 as SQVTM and CDR2 as ANQGSEA.

The V gene is TRBV4-1, the J gene TRBJ1-2; unclear D gene. Deletions cut 7 bases from V and 3 bases from J, with 18 bases between. Germline V gene sequence: CDR1 MGHRA, CDR2 YSYEKL. CDR3 size: 15 residues. DNA for the CDR3: TGCGCCAGCACCCGACGCACCACAGCTGACTATGGCTACACCTTC. Its translation: CASTRRTTADYGYTF.

V usage is TRBV25-1 and J usage is TRBJ1-2; a weak D match, TRBD1 (6 bases). V was cut by 5 bases and J by 4 bases, with 8 bases left in between. Germline-derived CDR1 and CDR2 are MGHDK and SYGVNS. The CDR3 spans 12 residues. The CDR3 DNA is TGTGCCAGCAGTCAGGGGCTCTATGGCTACACCTTC. It translates to CASSQGLYGYTF.

The chain carries TRBV29-1 and TRBJ2-3; D not certain. This CDR3 spans 14 amino acids. With 4 bases removed from V and 4 bases from J, the gap between germline ends came to 15 bases. The germline V gene has CDR1 SQVTM and CDR2 ANQGSEA. The CDR3 loop is CSVGRPLASDTQYF. In nucleotides, the CDR3 is TGCAGCGTTGGCCGGCCCCTCGCCTCAGATACGCAGTATTTT.

J is TRBJ2-3 and V is TRBV7-9, with 8 bases fitting TRBD2. Germline V lookup: CDR1 SEHNR, CDR2 FQNEAQ (reference sequence). V lost 5 bases to trimming and J lost 0 bases; unmatched junction nucleotides: 10. The CDR3 is made up of 17 amino acids. The CDR3 loop is CASSPPDKRGSTDTQYF. CDR3 DNA: TGTGCCAGCAGCCCACCAGATAAGCGGGGGAGCACAGATACGCAGTATTTT.

For the CDR3, the DNA is TGTGCCAGCTCACTGCTCCCTTCTAATTCACCCCTCCACTTT. Protein: CASSLLPSNSPLHF. The chain carries TRBV18 and TRBJ1-6; the D is unclear. Germline V gene data show CDR1 as KGHSH and CDR2 as LQKENI. This CDR3 has 14 residues. V lost 4 bases to trimming and J lost 6 bases, with 10 bases between them.

The CDR3 reads CAWSSDSNQPQHF. The DNA for the CDR3 is TGTGCCTGGAGTTCGGACAGCAATCAGCCCCAGCATTTT. This sequence joins TRBV30 and TRBJ1-5, with D unresolved. The CDR3 is 13 amino acids. Germline V lookup: CDR1 GTSNPN, CDR2 SVGIG (reference sequence). V lost 2 bases and J 1 base, leaving 6 bases between the germline ends.

V usage is TRBV19 and J usage is TRBJ1-3, with D possibly TRBD1 on 6 matching bases. The CDR3 sequence is 15 residues long. In germline, CDR1 is LNHDA, CDR2 SQIVND (reference sequence). V was cut by 3 bases and J by 9 bases, with 18 bases left in between. The CDR3 sequence is CASSIGATGLATIYF. CDR3 bases: TGTGCCAGTAGTATCGGGGCGACAGGACTTGCCACCATATATTTT.

V gene TRBV25-1 combines with J gene TRBJ1-4, with D unclear. The CDR3 is 14 residues long. Per germline, CDR1 MGHDK and CDR2 SYGVNS. Trimming shortened V by 2 bases and J by 0 bases, and 4 bases separated the two germline ends. For the CDR3, the DNA is TGTGCCAGCAGTGAAGCCACAACTAATGAAAAACTGTTTTTT. Amino acids: CASSEATTNEKLFF.

The V gene is TRBV18, the J gene TRBJ1-1, with D unresolved. CDR1 KGHSH and CDR2 LQKENI come from the germline V gene. CDR3 length equals 15 residues. The V end was cut by 0 bases, the J end by 6 bases, with 14 bases between. The CDR3, as DNA: TGTGCCAGCTCACCACCGTTTAGGGCCGGCGCTGAAGCTTTCTTT. Protein: CASSPPFRAGAEAFF.

The V gene is TRBV4-2, the J gene TRBJ1-2; D might be TRBD1 (6 bases). V was clipped by 4 bases and J by 13 bases, with 16 bases between them. The CDR3 loop spans 12 amino acids. Germline lookup yields CDR1 LGHNA and CDR2 YNFKEQ. The CDR3 DNA reads TGTGCCAGCAGCCCGAAGGGGGGACTCGTCACCTTC. Protein sequence: CASSPKGGLVTF.

This clone has more than one count but fewer than ten. CDR3 nucleotide sequence: TGTGCCAGCAGCTTAGCTAGGACAGCCATGAACACTGAAGCTTTCTTT. It translates to CASSLARTAMNTEAFF. The rearrangement joins TRBV7-9 to TRBJ1-1; D is possibly TRBD1 (6 bases). Germline CDR1 reads SEHNR; CDR2 reads FQNEAQ (reference sequence). Trimming shortened V by 0 bases and J by 0 bases, and 11 bases separated the two germline ends. CDR3 length equals 16 residues.

The genes are TRBV4-1 and TRBJ2-6; no clear D gene. Germline-derived CDR1 and CDR2 are MGHRA and YSYEKL. The V and J ends lost 0 bases and 9 bases respectively, with 15 bases between them. The CDR3 loop spans 16 amino acids. CDR3 nucleotide sequence: TGCGCCAGCAGCCAAGACCGGAGAAAGGCGGTCAACGTCCTGACTTTC. Its protein product is CASSQDRRKAVNVLTF.